This TCR beta chain was retrieved from a study of blood T cell repertoires in COVID-19. Study-level background: Acute and convalescent COVID-19 samples came from the United States, Italy and Spain. PBMCs, B-cell-depleted T cells, or T cells provided the cDNA or gDNA that made up the material.

J lost 1 base, V lost 0 bases, and 15 bases had no gene match. The CDR3 is 20 residues long. The V gene's germline CDR1 is SGDLS and CDR2 YYNGEE. How the authors handled the data: By means of reference gene primer amplification, nucleated cell counts were estimated. Some clones are missing from TCRdb's copy, which holds only in-frame ones; the method was immunoSEQ multiplex PCR. The V and J calls and the clone size are those of that table, but D and trimming were determined from the DNA. The sample contains approximately 150,000 clones, approximately 81% of which appear only once. Material for sequencing was peripheral blood. The gene calls are TRBV9 and TRBJ2-3; 9 positions match TRBD2. This sequence originates from a man in his fifties or sixties with acute or convalescent COVID-19. In DNA form, the CDR3 reads TGTGCCAGCAGCGTAGCGACTAGCGGCAACAATTATCCTGGCACAGATACGCAGTATTTT. It codes for CASSVATSGNNYPGTDTQYF. Full variable domain (remainder filled in from reference TRBV9 and TRBJ2-3): DSGVTQTPKHLITATGQRVTLRCSPRSGDLSVYWYQQSLDQGLQFLIQYYNGEERAKGNILERFSAQQFPDLHSELNLSSLELGDSALYFCASSVATSGNNYPGTDTQYFGPGTRLTVL.